Sequencing of this T cell receptor beta chain was carried out in a study of shared clonotypes between healthy human individuals. Study-wide findings and caveats: Among non-shared clonotypes, generation probabilities were lower than among those shared by all four donors.

Turning to this clone: Its specificity is not known.

The material for each subset, its genomic DNA, was split evenly across several immunoSEQ plates. TCRdb's table, derived via immunoSEQ multiplex PCR, lists solely in-frame clones and lacks some. The sample records a few million clones, around 93% being singletons. Germline V CDR1 and CDR2: GTSNPN, SVGIG (reference sequence). The CDR3 contains 13 residues. J was trimmed by 9 bases and V by 4 bases; bases with no gene match: 5. Positive CCR7 selection of CD45RO-negative cells yielded the naive CD8 cells, and terminally differentiated effector memory CD45RA+ cells were excluded. The donors were adults (healthy and HIV-negative) with no recent acute infections or vaccinations.

This TCR came from a man between 18 and 29 years old in good health. Some clones in this sample may be carry-over from other donors' samples. The chain joins TRBV30 to TRBJ2-1, with 11 bases fitting TRBD2. Material: naive CD8+ T cells from PBMCs. CDR3 protein: CAWIRLAGIEQFF. CDR3 in DNA: TGTGCCTGGATAAGACTAGCGGGGATTGAGCAGTTCTTC.